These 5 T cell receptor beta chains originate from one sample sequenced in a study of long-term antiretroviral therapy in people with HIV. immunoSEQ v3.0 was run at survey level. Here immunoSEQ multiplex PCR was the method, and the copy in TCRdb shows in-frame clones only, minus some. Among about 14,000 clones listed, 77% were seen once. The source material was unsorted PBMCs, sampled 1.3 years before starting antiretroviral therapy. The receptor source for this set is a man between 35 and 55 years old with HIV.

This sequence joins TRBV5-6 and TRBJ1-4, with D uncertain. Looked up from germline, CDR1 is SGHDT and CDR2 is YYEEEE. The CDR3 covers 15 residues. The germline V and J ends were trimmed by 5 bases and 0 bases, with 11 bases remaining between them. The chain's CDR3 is CASRRRATTNEKLFF. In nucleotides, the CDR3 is TGTGCCAGCAGAAGAAGAGCTACAACTAATGAAAAACTGTTTTTT.

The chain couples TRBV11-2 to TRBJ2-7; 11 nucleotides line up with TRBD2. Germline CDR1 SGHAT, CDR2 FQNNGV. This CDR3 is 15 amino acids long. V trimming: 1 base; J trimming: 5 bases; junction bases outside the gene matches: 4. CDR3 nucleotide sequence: TGTGCCAGCAGCTTAGGATCACTAGCGGGGGACGAGCAGTACTTC. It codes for CASSLGSLAGDEQYF.

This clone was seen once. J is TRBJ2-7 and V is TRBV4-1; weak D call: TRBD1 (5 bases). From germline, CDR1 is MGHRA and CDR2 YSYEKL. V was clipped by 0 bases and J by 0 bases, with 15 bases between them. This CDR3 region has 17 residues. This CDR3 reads CASSQDLATGSSYEQYF. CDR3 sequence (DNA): TGCGCCAGCAGCCAAGATTTGGCAACAGGCAGCTCCTACGAGCAGTACTTC.

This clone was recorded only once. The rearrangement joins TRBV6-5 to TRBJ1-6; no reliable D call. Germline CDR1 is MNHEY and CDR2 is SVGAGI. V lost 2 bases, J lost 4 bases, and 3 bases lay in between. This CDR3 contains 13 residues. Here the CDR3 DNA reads TGTGCCAGCAGTTACGAGTATAATTCACCCCTCCACTTT. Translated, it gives CASSYEYNSPLHF.

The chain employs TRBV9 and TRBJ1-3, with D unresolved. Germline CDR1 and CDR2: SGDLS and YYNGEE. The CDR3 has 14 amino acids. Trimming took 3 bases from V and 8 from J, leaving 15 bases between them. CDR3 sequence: CASSARGNPDTIYF. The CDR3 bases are TGTGCCAGCAGCGCCCGAGGGAACCCCGACACCATATATTTT. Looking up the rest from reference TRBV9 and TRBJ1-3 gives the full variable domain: DSGVTQTPKHLITATGQRVTLRCSPRSGDLSVYWYQQSLDQGLQFLIQYYNGEERAKGNILERFSAQQFPDLHSELNLSSLELGDSALYFCASSARGNPDTIYFGEGSWLTVV.